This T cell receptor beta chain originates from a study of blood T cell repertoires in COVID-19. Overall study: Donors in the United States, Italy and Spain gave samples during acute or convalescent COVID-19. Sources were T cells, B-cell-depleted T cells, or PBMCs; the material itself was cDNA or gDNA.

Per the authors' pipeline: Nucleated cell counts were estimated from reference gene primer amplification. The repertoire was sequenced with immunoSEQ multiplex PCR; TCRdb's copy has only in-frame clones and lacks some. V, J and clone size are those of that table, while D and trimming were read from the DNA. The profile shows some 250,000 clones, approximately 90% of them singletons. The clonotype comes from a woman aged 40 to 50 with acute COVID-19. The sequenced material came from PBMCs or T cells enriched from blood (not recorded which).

CDR3 DNA: TGTGCCAGCAGTTACGGAGCGGGTCCCCAGGGGGGAAACATTCAGTACTTC. This gives the protein CASSYGAGPQGGNIQYF. This rearrangement joins TRBV7-2 to TRBJ2-4; maybe TRBD1 (7 bases). The germline gives CDR1 SGHTA, CDR2 FQGNSA. CDR3 length: 17 residues. V lost 6 bases, J lost 6 bases, and 24 bases lay in between. Variable domain in full (rest from reference TRBV7-2 and TRBJ2-4): GAGVSQSPSNKVTEKGKDVELRCDPISGHTALYWYRQSLGQGLEFLIYFQGNSAPDKSGLPSDRFSAERTGGSVSTLTIQRTQQEDSAVYLCASSYGAGPQGGNIQYFGAGTRLSVL.